Listed here is a single TCR beta chain. Its antigen is unidentified. Autoimmune disease history or systemic immunosuppression disqualified patients. Assay used: immunoSEQ multiplex PCR; TCRdb lists only in-frame clones, some missing. The sample carries more than 65,000 clones, around 90% recorded once. The record originates from a study of OX40 agonist ivuxolimab in advanced cancers. Study-level background: The study enrolled dose-escalation patients with hepatocellular carcinoma, melanoma, renal cell or head and neck cancer. Study observations and caveats: Nonresponders included some who also had low normalized T-cell clonal expansion.

The CDR3 is 14 residues long. Trimming stripped 8 bases from V and 0 bases from J, with 13 bases between. Germline lookup yields CDR1 MNHEY and CDR2 SVGAGI. Source: CD4+ or CD8+ T cells sorted from blood, taken in a trial of the OX40 agonist ivuxolimab. V usage is TRBV6-5 and J usage is TRBJ1-2; maybe TRBD1 (5 bases). This receptor was taken from an adult with an advanced solid tumor such as melanoma, head and neck, liver or kidney cancer. The CDR3 nucleotides read TGTGCCAGCTGTCGGGACGGAACTAACTATGGCTACACCTTC. Translation gives CASCRDGTNYGYTF.